The T cell receptor (beta chain) under discussion was sequenced for a study of control samples from healthy donors and cancer patients. The table came from immunoSEQ multiplex PCR; TCRdb's copy has only in-frame clones and leaves some out. The sample includes some 120,000 clones, around 92% of them seen just once. The CDR3 is 14 residues long. Germline CDR1 and CDR2: MNHNY and SVGAGI (reference sequence). Trimming took 2 bases from V and 6 from J, leaving 13 bases between them. The TCR originated in a man older than 75 with head and neck cancer. The material sequenced was PBMCs. The genes are TRBV6-6 and TRBJ1-2; D is ambiguous. As DNA, the CDR3 is TGTGCCAGCAGTTACCGGACTAGCAGGAATGGCTACACCTTC. Translating gives CASSYRTSRNGYTF.